One and the same sample provided the 5 T cell receptor beta chains below, sequenced in a study of blood T cell repertoires in COVID-19. Produced via immunoSEQ multiplex PCR; TCRdb's table is partial and in-frame only. Here the sample spans about 270,000 clones, approximately 90% being singletons. Sequenced input: PBMCs or T cells enriched from blood (not recorded which). These TCRs come from a middle-aged man who had been exposed to COVID-19.

The V gene is TRBV30, the J gene TRBJ1-1, with D perhaps matching TRBD1 (5 bases). The CDR3 is made up of 13 amino acids. The germline gives CDR1 GTSNPN, CDR2 SVGIG (reference sequence). V dropped 0 bases and J dropped 11 bases, with 16 bases sitting between them. CDR3 nucleotide sequence: TGTGCCTGGAGTGTTTGGGGGGTGCCGGGCGCTTTCTTT. It specifies CAWSVWGVPGAFF.

This clone was found once. V is TRBV7-2 and J is TRBJ1-1; tentatively, D is TRBD1 (5 bases). This CDR3 has 13 residues. The germline V and J ends were trimmed by 3 bases and 6 bases, with 11 bases remaining between them. Germline V gene data show CDR1 as SGHTA and CDR2 as FQGNSA. CDR3 amino acids: CASSFGGFAEAFF. DNA of the CDR3: TGTGCCAGCAGCTTTGGGGGGTTCGCTGAAGCTTTCTTT.

This chain uses TRBV28 with TRBJ1-1, with D maybe TRBD1 (5 bases). There are 16 residues in the CDR3. V lost 2 bases and J lost 5, with 18 bases in between. The germline CDR1 and CDR2 sequences are MDHEN and SYDVKM. The CDR3 sequence is CASSLISRGGRTEAFF. The CDR3 region has the DNA TGTGCCAGCAGTTTAATCTCGCGCGGGGGGAGGACTGAAGCTTTCTTT.

The chain has TRBV5-1 and TRBJ2-7; 10 bases fit TRBD2. The CDR3 has 18 residues. In germline, CDR1 is SGHRS, CDR2 YFSETQ. The junction had 15 bases not matched to a gene; V was cut back by 1 base and J by 5 bases. The CDR3 is CASSLSTILAGVVNEQYF. CDR3 sequence (DNA): TGCGCCAGCAGCTTGAGCACGATTCTAGCGGGAGTCGTAAACGAGCAGTACTTC.

The CDR3 loop is CASSVTGTGVFGTEAFF. The CDR3 DNA is TGTGCCAGTAGTGTAACCGGGACAGGGGTATTTGGCACTGAAGCTTTCTTT. The V and J genes are TRBV19 and TRBJ1-1; 10 bases fit TRBD1. V shed 5 bases, J shed 4 bases, and the junction held 13 bases outside the gene matches. CDR1 and CDR2 from the germline V gene are LNHDA and SQIVND (reference sequence). This CDR3 is built from 17 residues.